The next 15 T cell receptor beta chains were all read from a single sample in a study of shared clonotypes between healthy human individuals. Generated by immunoSEQ multiplex PCR, the TCRdb table keeps only in-frame clones and is missing some. The data show about 2.3 million clones, around 93% seen once. Sequenced input: naive CD4+ T cells from PBMCs. Specified subset: CD45RA+ positively selected. The receptor source for this set is a man between 18 and 29 years old in good health. Some clones in this sample may be carry-over from other donors' samples.

The V and J genes are TRBV9 and TRBJ2-1; TRBD2 agrees at 10 bases. V dropped 1 base and J dropped 4; count of bases not matched to a gene: 8. Germline values: CDR1 SGDLS, CDR2 YYNGEE. The CDR3 covers 17 residues. The CDR3 sequence is CASSVSMTSGRYNEQFF. DNA for the CDR3: TGTGCCAGCAGCGTATCGATGACTAGCGGGCGATACAATGAGCAGTTCTTC. Full variable domain (missing parts from reference TRBV9 and TRBJ2-1): DSGVTQTPKHLITATGQRVTLRCSPRSGDLSVYWYQQSLDQGLQFLIQYYNGEERAKGNILERFSAQQFPDLHSELNLSSLELGDSALYFCASSVSMTSGRYNEQFFGPGTRLTVL.

The chain recombines TRBV19 with TRBJ1-2; maybe TRBD1 (5 bases). Germline CDR1 LNHDA, CDR2 SQIVND (reference sequence). With 5 bases removed from V and 4 bases from J, the gap between germline ends came to 14 bases. The CDR3 has 14 residues. The CDR3: CASSPLTAAYGYTF. In DNA, the CDR3 is TGTGCCAGTAGTCCCTTGACAGCCGCCTATGGCTACACCTTC. Looking up the rest from reference TRBV19 and TRBJ1-2 gives the full variable domain: DGGITQSPKYLFRKEGQNVTLSCEQNLNHDAMYWYRQDPGQGLRLIYYSQIVNDFQKGDIAEGYSVSREKKESFPLTVTSAQKNPTAFYLCASSPLTAAYGYTFGSGTRLTVV.

The rearrangement links TRBV7-2 to TRBJ2-5; 11 bases line up with TRBD2. The germline CDR1 and CDR2 sequences are SGHTA and FQGNSA. V gave up 1 base and J gave up 5 bases; unmatched junction bases: 3. The CDR3 has 15 amino acids. The CDR3 coding sequence is TGTGCCAGCAGCTTAGGTCCTAGCGGGGGGGAGACCCAGTACTTC. Translating gives CASSLGPSGGETQYF.

This rearrangement joins TRBV4-1 to TRBJ1-4, with D perhaps matching TRBD1 (5 bases). The ends were cut back, 1 base at V and 5 bases at J, with 17 bases in the middle. CDR1 and CDR2 from the germline V gene are MGHRA and YSYEKL. The CDR3 extends over 17 amino acids. The CDR3, as DNA: TGCGCCAGCAGCCAAGGTCCCCCGAGGGGAGGAAATGAAAAACTGTTTTTT. It encodes CASSQGPPRGGNEKLFF.

The V call is TRBV9, the J call TRBJ2-7; 7 bases are shared with TRBD1. Per germline, CDR1 SGDLS and CDR2 YYNGEE. The V gene end was trimmed by 0 bases and the J gene end by 9 bases; junction bases not matched to a gene: 12. The CDR3 is made up of 15 amino acids. The CDR3 DNA reads TGTGCCAGCAGCGTAGAACAGGGGAACTACGAAGTGCAGTACTTC. It encodes CASSVEQGNYEVQYF.

The CDR3: CASSLFGGQNTEAFF. DNA of the CDR3: TGTGCCAGCAGCTTATTCGGAGGACAGAACACTGAAGCTTTCTTT. V usage is TRBV7-8 and J usage is TRBJ1-1; a possible D gene is TRBD1 (5 bases). CDR1 and CDR2 (germline): SGHVS, FQNEAQ. Trimming took 2 bases from V and 1 from J, leaving 11 bases between them. CDR3 length: 15 amino acids.

The chain is built from TRBV7-9 and TRBJ1-2, with TRBD1 as a possible D gene (5 bases). Germline V lookup: CDR1 SEHNR, CDR2 FQNEAQ (reference sequence). Trimming cost V 11 bases and J 4 bases, with 17 bases left between them. The CDR3 length is 13 residues. The CDR3, as DNA: TGTGCCTTACCCAGGGAAAAGGCCTATGGCTACACCTTC. This encodes CALPREKAYGYTF.

The V and J genes are TRBV28 and TRBJ2-2, with 7 bases that match TRBD1. The CDR3 has 15 amino acids. The junction had 6 bases not matched to a gene; V was cut back by 8 bases and J by 0 bases. Per germline, CDR1 MDHEN and CDR2 SYDVKM. The CDR3 is CASGGQPSNTGELFF. CDR3 coding DNA: TGTGCCAGCGGGGGACAGCCTTCGAACACCGGGGAGCTGTTTTTT.

This chain uses TRBV19 with TRBJ1-5; D gene unclear. The V gene lost 4 bases and the J gene lost 7 bases, with 11 bases spanning the gap. CDR3 size: 13 residues. CDR1 is LNHDA and CDR2 is SQIVND in the germline V gene (reference sequence). The CDR3 DNA is TGTGCCAGTAGTAGGACCTATGGACAGCCCCAGCATTTT. It yields the protein CASSRTYGQPQHF.

The J gene is TRBJ2-2, the V gene TRBV28; tentative D call: TRBD1 (6 bases). The CDR3 runs to 13 residues. From germline, CDR1 is MDHEN and CDR2 SYDVKM. The V gene lost 6 bases and the J gene lost 7 bases, with 12 bases spanning the gap. The CDR3 loop is CASRPTGIGELFF. The CDR3 DNA is TGTGCCAGCAGACCGACAGGAATCGGGGAGCTGTTTTTT.

The rearrangement links TRBV2 to TRBJ1-1, with 7 bases fitting TRBD1. This CDR3 contains 15 residues. The V gene's germline CDR1 is SNHLY and CDR2 FYNNEI. V trimming: 5 bases; J trimming: 0 bases; junction bases outside the gene matches: 6. Here the CDR3 DNA reads TGTGCCAGCAGTCTACAGGGGACTTTGAACACTGAAGCTTTCTTT. Translated, it gives CASSLQGTLNTEAFF.

The J gene is TRBJ2-7, the V gene TRBV9; 7 nucleotides agree with TRBD2. Germline V gene sequence: CDR1 SGDLS, CDR2 YYNGEE. The trim removed 0 bases at V and 5 bases at J, leaving 14 bases unmatched. The CDR3 has 17 residues. The CDR3 sequence is CASSVAGAGVLHNEQYF. The DNA for the CDR3 is TGTGCCAGCAGCGTAGCTGGGGCGGGAGTACTTCACAACGAGCAGTACTTC.

The rearrangement uses TRBV5-8 and TRBJ2-1; D possibly uses TRBD1 or TRBD2 (5 bases each). CDR3 length equals 14 residues. The V end lost 0 bases, the J end lost 13 bases, and 17 bases lay between the germline ends. Germline assignment: CDR1 SGHTS and CDR2 YDEGEE. The DNA of the CDR3 is TGTGCCAGCAGCTTGGTCGATGCCGGGACCGATCAGTTCTTC. Protein sequence: CASSLVDAGTDQFF.

V is TRBV5-1 and J is TRBJ2-5; the D is unclear. Trimming took 4 bases from V and 4 from J, leaving 11 bases between them. CDR1 is SGHRS and CDR2 is YFSETQ in the germline V gene. This CDR3 contains 13 residues. Written as DNA, the CDR3 is TGCGCCAGCAGCCGAGGCTGGAGAGAGACCCAGTACTTC. Its protein product is CASSRGWRETQYF.

V gene TRBV7-7 combines with J gene TRBJ1-4; D is uncertain. There are 13 residues in the CDR3. Trimming left V 5 bases short and J 3 bases short, with 7 bases between. Per germline, CDR1 SSHAT and CDR2 FNYEAQ (reference sequence). As DNA, the CDR3 is TGTGCCAGCAGCGGGAGTCCTAATGAAAAACTGTTTTTT. It encodes CASSGSPNEKLFF.